These 11 T cell receptor beta chains came from one sample sequenced in a study of blood T cell repertoires in COVID-19. Produced via immunoSEQ multiplex PCR; TCRdb's table is partial and in-frame only. The table has a few hundred thousand clones, about 90% seen once. The specimen was peripheral blood. The receptor source for this set is a woman aged 25 to 39 with COVID-19, enrolled during active disease.

The V call is TRBV18, the J call TRBJ1-5, with D perhaps matching TRBD1 (5 bases). The germline V gene encodes CDR1 KGHSH and CDR2 LQKENI. This CDR3 region has 13 residues. V was trimmed by 3 bases and J by 9 bases, leaving 12 bases between them. CDR3 sequence (DNA): TGTGCCAGCTCACCCGACAGCCTGATGCCCCAGCATTTT. It encodes CASSPDSLMPQHF. Variable domain in full (rest from reference TRBV18 and TRBJ1-5): NAGVMQNPRHLVRRRGQEARLRCSPMKGHSHVYWYRQLPEEGLKFMVYLQKENIIDESGMPKERFSAEFPKEGPSILRIQQVVRGDSAAYFCASSPDSLMPQHFGDGTRLSIL.

The V gene is TRBV18, the J gene TRBJ2-7, with 7 bases aligning to TRBD1. Trimming removed 8 bases from V and 4 bases from J; junction bases left unmatched: 8. This CDR3 has 13 amino acids. CDR1 is KGHSH, CDR2 LQKENI, per germline. CDR3 sequence: CASHGQDRYEQYF. The CDR3 region has the DNA TGTGCCAGCCACGGACAGGATAGGTACGAGCAGTACTTC.

This chain links TRBV20-1 with TRBJ1-2, with 9 positions matching TRBD1. CDR1 and CDR2 (germline): DFQATT, SNEGSKA (reference sequence). This CDR3 is built from 11 residues. V shed 8 bases, J shed 5 bases, and the junction held 3 bases outside the gene matches. The CDR3 nucleotides are TGCAGTTTGACAGGGGGGTATGGCTACACCTTC. It translates to CSLTGGYGYTF.

The rearrangement uses TRBV19 and TRBJ1-6; no reliable D call. Trimming pared 2 bases from V and 7 bases from J, leaving 9 bases between. The CDR3 totals 14 residues. Germline V lookup: CDR1 LNHDA, CDR2 SQIVND (reference sequence). CDR3 in DNA: TGTGCCAGTAGTATATCGGGGATCAATTCACCCCTCCACTTT. This encodes CASSISGINSPLHF.

V usage is TRBV9 and J usage is TRBJ1-3, with TRBD1 identical over 8 bases. CDR3 length equals 16 residues. After removal of 4 bases from V and 1 base from J, the junction contained 7 bases not matched to a gene. Germline V lookup: CDR1 SGDLS, CDR2 YYNGEE. The CDR3 protein is CASSTQDRESGNTIYF. In DNA, the CDR3 is TGTGCCAGCAGCACCCAGGACAGGGAGTCTGGAAACACCATATATTTT.

The chain links TRBV9 to TRBJ2-1, with 11 bases lining up with TRBD2. The germline V gene encodes CDR1 SGDLS and CDR2 YYNGEE. This CDR3 comprises 19 residues. With 0 bases clipped from V and 0 bases from J, the junction kept 8 bases outside the gene matches. CDR3: CASSVGLAGGLSSYNEQFF. The CDR3 region has the DNA TGTGCCAGCAGCGTAGGGCTAGCGGGAGGACTGAGCTCCTACAATGAGCAGTTCTTC.

In DNA form, the CDR3 reads TGTGCCAGTAGTATTTCAGGGCTCTCTGGAAACACCATATATTTT. Protein sequence: CASSISGLSGNTIYF. J is TRBJ1-3 and V is TRBV19, with a tentative D call TRBD1 (5 bases). CDR1 and CDR2 from the germline V gene are LNHDA and SQIVND (reference sequence). The CDR3 has 15 amino acids. V lost 3 bases to trimming and J lost 0 bases, with 9 bases between them.

J is TRBJ1-1 and V is TRBV10-3, with a tentative D call TRBD1 (5 bases). The CDR3 covers 17 residues. CDR1 and CDR2 (germline): ENHRY, SYGVKD. V lost 6 bases, J lost 7 bases, and 27 bases lay in between. The CDR3 DNA follows: TGTGCCATCAGCCCGACCCCCGGGACGGGGGACCTGATTGAAGCTTTCTTT. Translation gives CAISPTPGTGDLIEAFF.

The chain couples TRBV4-3 to TRBJ2-7; a weak D match, TRBD1 (5 bases). This CDR3 is 15 amino acids long. The germline V gene encodes CDR1 LGHNA and CDR2 YSLEER. V lost 4 bases and J lost 3, with 16 bases in between. The CDR3, as DNA: TGCGCCAGCAGCCCTCTTCCGGCAGGGATCTACGAGCAGTACTTC. Protein sequence: CASSPLPAGIYEQYF.

The chain combines TRBV25-1 with TRBJ2-3; TRBD2 might be the D (6 bases). The CDR3 covers 17 residues. With 5 bases removed from V and 0 bases from J, the gap between germline ends came to 18 bases. CDR1 and CDR2 from the germline V gene are MGHDK and SYGVNS. This chain's CDR3 is CASSSSPGEASTDTQYF. DNA for the CDR3: TGTGCCAGCAGTTCAAGTCCGGGGGAGGCAAGCACAGATACGCAGTATTTT.

The rearrangement links TRBV3-1 (or the pseudogene TRBV3-2) to TRBJ2-1; 7 positions match TRBD1. The CDR3 consists of 18 residues. CDR1 and CDR2 (germline): LGHDT, YNNKEL (reference sequence). V was pared by 0 bases and J by 6 bases, with 14 bases of the junction left unmatched. CDR3 nucleotides: TGTGCCAGCAGCCAAGAATCTATAGGAACAGGGGCTGGCAATGAGCAGTTCTTC. Its protein is CASSQESIGTGAGNEQFF.